This T cell receptor (beta chain) comes out of a study of blood T cell repertoires in COVID-19. Study in general: Sources were T cells, B-cell-depleted T cells, or PBMCs; the material itself was cDNA or gDNA.

This clone has a handful of counts. The germline CDR1 and CDR2 sequences are SGHVS and FNYEAQ. The CDR3 runs to 15 residues. With 5 bases clipped from V and 4 bases from J, the junction kept 6 bases outside the gene matches. Measured with immunoSEQ multiplex PCR; TCRdb has only the in-frame clones, and not every one. The sample includes under 200,000 clones, more than 85% of them seen just once. The rearrangement uses TRBV7-6 and TRBJ2-2, with TRBD2 matching 8 bases. Sequencing was done on a sample of peripheral blood. The receptor comes from a man in his forties or fifties with acute or convalescent COVID-19. The CDR3 here is CASSRGGRGTGELFF. In DNA form, the CDR3 reads TGTGCCAGCAGCCGGGGGGGGCGTGGCACCGGGGAGCTGTTTTTT. The full variable domain, completed using reference TRBV7-6 and TRBJ2-2, is GAGVSQSPRYKVTKRGQDVALRCDPISGHVSLYWYRQALGQGPEFLTYFNYEAQQDKSGLPNDRFSAERPEGSISTLTIQRTEQRDSAMYRCASSRGGRGTGELFFGEGSRLTVL.